A selection of T cell receptor beta chains follows, all from one sample in a study of blood T cells in healthy people across ages. TCRdb independently ran MiXCR on the 5' RACE reads; one entry per CDR3 protein. Of 650,000 to 700,000 distinct CDR3 sequences in the sample, about 32% were seen once. Sequenced input: blood. These receptors all come from a woman older than 75 in good health. Both conserved end residues are part of each CDR3. A D gene is named only where the DNA matches it firmly. Size tells how often a clone was seen (once, few, many) or the class of an expanded clone, and some rows leave it out.

d_call j_call v_call clone_size cdr3_aa cdr3_nt
. TRBJ1-1 TRBV12-3/TRBV12-4 many CASSLLGGAGTEAFF TGTGCCAGCAGTTTACTAGGGGGGGCGGGAACTGAAGCTTTCTTT
TRBD2 TRBJ2-1 TRBV12-3/TRBV12-4 many CASSYQGLADNEQFF TGTGCCAGCAGCTACCAGGGACTAGCTGACAATGAGCAGTTCTTC
TRBD1 TRBJ1-6 TRBV11-2 many CASSLVSGDRGLSSYNSPLHF TGTGCCAGCAGCTTAGTATCGGGGGACAGGGGACTTAGCTCCTATAATTCACCCCTCCACTTT
TRBD1 TRBJ2-7 TRBV28 . CASSPGQNPSYEQYF TGTGCCAGCAGCCCGGGACAGAATCCCTCCTACGAGCAGTACTTC
. TRBJ2-1 TRBV6-6 many CASTPSGPLYNEQFF TGTGCCAGCACCCCCTCGGGTCCTTTATACAATGAGCAGTTCTTC
. TRBJ1-2 TRBV28 many CASSSRPGDGYTF TGTGCCAGCAGTTCCCGCCCAGGGGATGGCTACACCTTC
. TRBJ2-5 TRBV6-5 once CASSYRSSGETQYF TGTGCCAGCAGTTACAGGTCCTCTGGGGAGACCCAGTACTTC
. TRBJ2-3 TRBV6-1 . CAIPGQWEQYF TGTGCCATCCCGGGCCAATGGGAGCAGTATTTT
. TRBJ1-5 TRBV5-1 many CASSRGLDQPQHF TGCGCCAGCAGCCGGGGTTTGGATCAGCCCCAGCATTTT
. TRBJ2-3 TRBV5-1 once CASSSWGPDTQYF TGCGCCAGCAGCTCTTGGGGACCAGATACGCAGTATTTT
TRBD2 TRBJ2-1 TRBV20-1 . CSTLAGGSSYEQFF TGCAGTACCCTAGCGGGGGGTAGCTCCTACGAGCAGTTCTTC
. TRBJ2-6 TRBV18 few CASSPQLKTKDVLTF TGTGCCAGCTCACCACAGTTAAAGACAAAAGACGTCCTGACTTTC
TRBD2 TRBJ2-3 TRBV20-1 many CSAPTSGNTDTQYF TGCAGTGCACCCACTAGCGGGAACACAGATACGCAGTATTTT
. TRBJ2-7 TRBV7-2 many CASSTQGGAGYEQYF TGTGCCAGCAGCACGCAGGGGGGGGCCGGCTACGAGCAGTACTTC
. TRBJ1-5 TRBV29-1 few CSVERDPISNQPQHF TGCAGCGTTGAAAGGGACCCCATTAGCAATCAGCCCCAGCATTTT
. TRBJ1-3 TRBV5-1 few CASSLGPLGTGNTIYF TGCGCCAGCAGCTTGGGGCCTCTCGGGACTGGAAACACCATATATTTT
. TRBJ2-7 TRBV10-3 many CAISESVEVSYEQYF TGTGCCATCAGTGAGTCGGTGGAGGTCTCCTACGAGCAGTACTTC
. TRBJ1-2 TRBV4-1 many CASSQEEGTYGYTF TGCGCCAGCAGCCAAGAGGAGGGAACCTATGGCTACACCTTC
. TRBJ2-5 TRBV10-3 few CATRGGEDSSETQYF TGTGCCACCAGGGGGGGGGAGGACAGTTCCGAGACCCAGTACTTC
TRBD2 TRBJ2-3 TRBV2 . CASGPRTSASTDTQYF TGTGCCAGCGGTCCCAGGACTAGCGCCAGCACAGATACGCAGTATTTT
. TRBJ2-7 TRBV6-6 . CASAPRGGGYEQYF TGTGCCAGTGCCCCCAGAGGGGGAGGCTACGAGCAGTACTTC
TRBD2 TRBJ2-3 TRBV6-1 . CASRWTSGGGGTDAQYF TGTGCCAGCAGGTGGACTAGCGGGGGGGGTGGCACAGACGCGCAGTATTTT
. TRBJ2-3 TRBV5-4 few CASSLNWGGATDTQYF TGTGCCAGCAGCTTGAATTGGGGGGGGGCGACAGATACGCAGTATTTT
. TRBJ2-5 TRBV7-9 many CASSLSSGETQYF TGTGCCAGCAGCTTGAGTTCGGGAGAGACCCAGTACTTC
TRBD2 TRBJ2-5 TRBV12-3/TRBV12-4 many CASSSLRTSGGTETQYF TGTGCCAGCAGCTCACTCCGGACTAGCGGGGGGACGGAGACCCAGTACTTC
. TRBJ2-7 TRBV20-1 many CSAAQDYLSSYEQYF TGCAGTGCTGCCCAGGACTATCTGTCATCCTACGAGCAGTACTTC
. TRBJ1-1 TRBV28 many CASSRDARLSEAFF TGTGCCAGCAGCCGGGACGCTAGGTTATCGGAAGCTTTCTTT
TRBD1 TRBJ2-7 TRBV20-1 many CSADRDNYEQYF TGCAGTGCAGACAGGGATAACTACGAGCAGTACTTC
. TRBJ1-3 TRBV7-9 . CASTANSGNTIYF TGTGCCAGCACGGCTAACTCTGGAAACACCATATATTTT
TRBD2 TRBJ2-7 TRBV20-1 many CSARSLGGGLPEQYF TGCAGTGCTAGGAGTCTCGGCGGGGGGCTCCCCGAGCAGTACTTC
. TRBJ2-7 TRBV5-1 many CASSHGQVTYEQYF TGCGCCAGCAGCCACGGCCAGGTCACCTACGAGCAGTACTTC
. TRBJ1-4 TRBV6-5 many CASSPATNEKLFF TGTGCCAGCAGTCCTGCAACTAATGAAAAACTGTTTTTT
. TRBJ1-5 TRBV20-1 . CSASGERGQPQHF TGCAGTGCTAGCGGTGAAAGGGGTCAGCCCCAGCATTTT
TRBD1 TRBJ2-5 TRBV5-6 . CASSLAGTEETQCF TGTGCCAGCAGCTTGGCCGGGACAGAAGAGACCCAGTGCTTC
TRBD2 TRBJ2-7 TRBV7-2 many CASSLGRLASYEQYF TGTGCCAGCAGCTTAGGCCGACTAGCGTCCTACGAGCAGTACTTC
. TRBJ2-1 TRBV30 many CAWSGGKSSYNEQFF TGTGCCTGGAGTGGAGGGAAGAGCTCCTACAATGAGCAGTTCTTC
. TRBJ1-4 TRBV5-6 . CASSLATAIYPYEKRFF TGTGCCAGCAGCCTCGCGACAGCGATTTACCCTTATGAAAAACGGTTTTTT
TRBD1 TRBJ2-1 TRBV5-1 many CASRLDRGYNEQFF TGCGCCAGCAGGTTGGACAGGGGTTACAATGAGCAGTTCTTC
. TRBJ1-4 TRBV20-1 many CSASGDGLNEKLFF TGCAGTGCTAGCGGGGACGGACTCAATGAAAAACTGTTTTTT
TRBD1 TRBJ1-2 TRBV20-1 . CSAKPSRQGDYGYTF TGCAGTGCTAAGCCATCCCGACAGGGCGACTATGGCTACACCTTC